The TCR beta chain described here comes from a study of PD-1 blockade in classical Hodgkin lymphoma. General study results and limits: Reports described newly diagnosed patients as having lower baseline TCR diversity than healthy donors. The drivers behind the repertoire differences, possibly disease activity or prior therapy, remain undefined.

The length of the CDR3 is 13 residues. Germline CDR1 MNHEY, CDR2 SVGAGI. Deletions cut 6 bases from V and 4 bases from J, with 12 bases between. The data were produced by immunoSEQ multiplex PCR, yet TCRdb's version contains in-frame clones alone and is incomplete. The table records approximately 23,000 clones, 90% of them present only once. The sample's time point: newly diagnosed, previously untreated cHL patient sample. Researchers report purifying CD4+ T cells from thawed PBMCs by magnetic negative selection. Newly diagnosed, untreated classical Hodgkin lymphoma PBMCs served as comparison. Concerning this clone: The antigen remains unidentified.

This receptor was taken from a human donor with classical Hodgkin lymphoma. The rearrangement joins TRBV6-5 to TRBJ1-2, with TRBD1 as a possible D gene (5 bases). The sequencing input was CD4+ T cells from blood. The CDR3 DNA reads as TGTGCCAGCAGCCTAGGGGCGCTCTATGGCTACACCTTC. Translating it yields CASSLGALYGYTF.